What follows is one TCR beta chain and its context. What it recognizes is unknown. This entry belongs to a study of T cell responses to AZD1222 COVID-19 vaccine. Points from the study as a whole: Regions 160-218 and 743-854 held dominance among vaccine-associated CD4 TCRs, which spanned spike. The donors showed a predominance of white British ancestry and of females, with possible underestimation of clonal diversity.

Produced via immunoSEQ multiplex PCR; TCRdb's table is partial and in-frame only. Here the sample spans 65,000 to 95,000 clones, 70% to 90% being singletons. Trimming removed 1 base from V and 1 base from J, with 9 bases in between. From germline, CDR1 is SNHLY and CDR2 FYNNEI. The CDR3 extends over 15 amino acids. The chain joins TRBV2 to TRBJ2-3, with a weak D call TRBD1 (5 bases). This clonotype originated in an adult in good health. The input for sequencing was peripheral blood, taken on day 0 of AZD1222 vaccination. The CDR3 DNA follows: TGTGCCAGCAGTGAAGAGGGCAGGGGCACAGATACGCAGTATTTT. As protein: CASSEEGRGTDTQYF.